This T cell receptor (beta chain) stems from a study of cytomegalovirus exposure and HLA in healthy donors. On the study more broadly: Previous work identified roughly 120 million unique TCR beta sequences from 150 million to 200 million T cells.

This clone was seen just once. Primers for the PCR totalled 60 Vbeta and 13 Jbeta. Data came from immunoSEQ multiplex PCR; TCRdb stores just in-frame clones and leaves some out. The repertoire holds approximately 150,000 clones, with approximately 65% as singletons. Samples came from healthy bone marrow donors. The V gene end was trimmed by 6 bases and the J gene end by 0 bases; junction bases not matched to a gene: 6. CDR3 size: 16 residues. The germline V gene encodes CDR1 MNHNY and CDR2 SVGAGI (reference sequence). The sequencing input was PBMCs. The TCR was taken from a woman between 55 and 75 years old in good health and CMV-seronegative. The J gene is TRBJ2-1, the V gene TRBV6-6; 9 bases are shared with TRBD2. CDR3 protein: CASSLTSGSSYNEQFF. DNA for the CDR3: TGTGCCAGCAGCCTGACTAGCGGAAGCTCCTACAATGAGCAGTTCTTC.